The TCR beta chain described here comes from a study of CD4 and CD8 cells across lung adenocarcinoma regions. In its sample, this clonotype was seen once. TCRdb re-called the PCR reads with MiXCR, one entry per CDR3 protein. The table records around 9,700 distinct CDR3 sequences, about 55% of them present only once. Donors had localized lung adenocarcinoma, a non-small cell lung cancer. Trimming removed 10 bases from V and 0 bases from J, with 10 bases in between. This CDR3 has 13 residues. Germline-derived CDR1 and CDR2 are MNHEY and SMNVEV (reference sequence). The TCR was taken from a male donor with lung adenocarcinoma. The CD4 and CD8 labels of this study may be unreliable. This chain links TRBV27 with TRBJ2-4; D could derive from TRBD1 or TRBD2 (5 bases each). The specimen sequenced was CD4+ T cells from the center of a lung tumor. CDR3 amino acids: CATGLGAKNIQYF. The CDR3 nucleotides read TGTGCCACGGGGCTGGGAGCCAAAAACATTCAGTACTTC.